A single sample is the source of the 18 T cell receptor beta chains below, sequenced in a study of cytotoxic CD8 clonotypes in ibrutinib-treated CLL. Assay: immunoSEQ multiplex PCR; the TCRdb copy retains only in-frame clones and omits some. The table includes around 70,000 clones, more than 75% detected once. The specimen was PBMCs, collected at disease progression, from a patient treated with ibrutinib. Receptor source: a human donor with chronic lymphocytic leukemia.

The V gene is TRBV5-1, the J gene TRBJ1-2; TRBD1 matches 12 bases. V shed 0 bases, J shed 5 bases, and the junction held 17 bases outside the gene matches. This CDR3 spans 20 amino acids. Germline V gene lookup returns CDR1 SGHRS and CDR2 YFSETQ. In nucleotides, the CDR3 is TGCGCCAGCAGCTTGGCAACCCGGGGACAGGGGGCCCCAGGTGGATATGGCTACACCTTC. Translating it yields CASSLATRGQGAPGGYGYTF.

The V call is TRBV5-1, the J call TRBJ1-1; no clear D. Between the trimmed V and J ends, which lost 6 bases and 0 bases, there was a span of 12 bases. Germline-derived CDR1 and CDR2 are SGHRS and YFSETQ. This CDR3 spans 14 amino acids. CDR3 sequence reads: CASTGLGLNTEAFF. The CDR3 DNA is TGCGCCAGCACGGGTCTGGGCCTGAACACTGAAGCTTTCTTT.

This chain connects TRBV15 to TRBJ2-5, with TRBD2 identical over 9 bases. Germline values: CDR1 LNHNV, CDR2 YYDKDF (reference sequence). CDR3 length: 15 amino acids. V dropped 1 base and J dropped 5; count of bases not matched to a gene: 5. The CDR3 loop is CATSRAREGRETQYF. The CDR3 DNA is TGTGCCACCAGCAGAGCGCGGGAGGGCCGGGAGACCCAGTACTTC.

This sequence joins TRBV5-6 and TRBJ2-1; D gene ambiguous. The CDR3 is made up of 14 amino acids. Trimming left V 3 bases short and J 10 bases short, with 17 bases between. CDR1 is SGHDT and CDR2 is YYEEEE in the germline V gene. CDR3 amino acids: CASSWWLGFGEQFF. In DNA form, the CDR3 reads TGTGCCAGCAGCTGGTGGTTGGGGTTCGGCGAGCAGTTCTTC.

This sequence joins TRBV6-5 and TRBJ2-7, with 7 bases aligning to TRBD1. The CDR3 length is 14 residues. Germline CDR1 reads MNHEY; CDR2 reads SVGAGI. Unmatched junction bases numbered 8, after V lost 4 bases and J lost 5 bases. DNA for the CDR3: TGTGCCAGCAGTTCACAGGGGCCGGAGGACGAGCAGTACTTC. Its protein is CASSSQGPEDEQYF.

V usage is TRBV19 and J usage is TRBJ2-2, with D possibly being TRBD2 (6 bases). Deletions cut 6 bases from V and 5 bases from J, with 10 bases between. From germline, CDR1 is LNHDA and CDR2 SQIVND (reference sequence). This CDR3 is 13 amino acids long. CDR3 sequence: CASSPGLTGELFF. The CDR3, as DNA: TGTGCCAGTAGCCCGGGACTTACCGGGGAGCTGTTTTTT.

The gene calls are TRBV5-4 and TRBJ2-1; D not resolved. Deletions cut 1 base from V and 0 bases from J, with 11 bases between. CDR1 and CDR2 from the germline V gene are SGHNT and YYREEE (reference sequence). The CDR3 contains 16 residues. The CDR3 nucleotides read TGTGCCAGCAGCTTGCTTACACTCAGCTCCTACAATGAGCAGTTCTTC. Its protein is CASSLLTLSSYNEQFF.

The chain carries TRBV4-2 and TRBJ2-7; tentative D call: TRBD2 (6 bases). V lost 1 base to trimming and J lost 4 bases, with 17 bases between them. The CDR3 contains 16 residues. Germline lookup yields CDR1 LGHNA and CDR2 YNFKEQ. CDR3: CASSQAPRLVGYEQYF. The DNA of the CDR3 is TGTGCCAGCAGCCAAGCCCCCCGACTAGTCGGGTACGAGCAGTACTTC.

The chain links TRBV2 to TRBJ1-5, with unresolved D. V lost 4 bases, J lost 1 base, and 8 bases lay in between. The length of the CDR3 is 14 residues. Germline CDR1 and CDR2: SNHLY and FYNNEI. The CDR3 reads CASSVQWSNQPQHF. The CDR3 DNA follows: TGTGCCAGCAGTGTACAGTGGAGCAATCAGCCCCAGCATTTT. Filled out from reference TRBV2 and TRBJ1-5, the complete variable domain reads EPEVTQTPSHQVTQMGQEVILRCVPISNHLYFYWYRQILGQKVEFLVSFYNNEISEKSEIFDDQFSVERPDGSNFTLKIRSTKLEDSAMYFCASSVQWSNQPQHFGDGTRLSIL.

V is TRBV9 and J is TRBJ2-1, with 9 bases identical to TRBD2. The junction had 8 bases not matched to a gene; V was cut back by 0 bases and J by 4 bases. CDR1 is SGDLS, CDR2 YYNGEE, per germline. This CDR3 spans 17 amino acids. DNA for the CDR3: TGTGCCAGCAGCGTAGAAGATAGCGGGAGCTTTTACAATGAGCAGTTCTTC. Amino acids: CASSVEDSGSFYNEQFF. The entire variable domain, with the rest obtained from reference TRBV9 and TRBJ2-1, is as follows: DSGVTQTPKHLITATGQRVTLRCSPRSGDLSVYWYQQSLDQGLQFLIQYYNGEERAKGNILERFSAQQFPDLHSELNLSSLELGDSALYFCASSVEDSGSFYNEQFFGPGTRLTVL.

This clone is a singleton in its sample. The V and J genes are TRBV5-6 and TRBJ1-1, with 7 bases aligning to TRBD1. There are 14 residues in the CDR3. From germline, CDR1 is SGHDT and CDR2 YYEEEE. With V trimmed by 4 bases and J by 0 bases, 3 bases remained unmatched. CDR3: CASSLGQMNTEAFF. The CDR3 DNA reads as TGTGCCAGCAGCCTGGGACAGATGAACACTGAAGCTTTCTTT.

The CDR3 nucleotides read TGCGCCAGCAGGGCGGGGGTGTCCGGGGAGCTGTTTTTT. Residues: CASRAGVSGELFF. The rearrangement joins TRBV5-1 to TRBJ2-2; 7 nucleotides agree with TRBD2. The ends lost 5 bases at V and 6 bases at J; junction bases unmatched: 4. The CDR3 loop spans 13 amino acids. Germline V gene lookup returns CDR1 SGHRS and CDR2 YFSETQ.

The V gene is TRBV5-1, the J gene TRBJ1-2, with TRBD1 identical over 7 bases. Looked up from germline, CDR1 is SGHRS and CDR2 is YFSETQ. V was pared by 3 bases and J by 12 bases, with 14 bases of the junction left unmatched. This CDR3 spans 14 amino acids. In DNA form, the CDR3 reads TGCGCCAGCAGCTCCCTCCCCGAAACAGGGGTCGACACCTTC. It yields the protein CASSSLPETGVDTF.

The rearrangement joins TRBV15 to TRBJ2-1; D remains ambiguous. The CDR3 is made up of 12 amino acids. Per germline, CDR1 LNHNV and CDR2 YYDKDF (reference sequence). Deletions cut 5 bases from V and 8 bases from J, with 10 bases between. The CDR3 protein is CATSEVVDEQFF. DNA of the CDR3: TGTGCCACCAGCGAGGTTGTGGATGAGCAGTTCTTC.

The chain links TRBV7-9 to TRBJ2-7; no clear D. CDR3 length: 12 amino acids. V was pared by 2 bases and J by 4 bases, with 6 bases between. CDR1 is SEHNR and CDR2 is FQNEAQ in the germline V gene (reference sequence). Written as DNA, the CDR3 is TGTGCCAGCAGCTTATCAATTTACGAGCAGTACTTC. Amino acids: CASSLSIYEQYF.

This clone was seen only once. The rearrangement joins TRBV6-5 to TRBJ1-1; D is unresolved. The CDR3 totals 14 residues. The V and J ends lost 4 bases and 0 bases respectively, with 9 bases between them. Germline CDR1 is MNHEY and CDR2 is SVGAGI. CDR3 residues: CASSSYNLNTEAFF. The CDR3 DNA sequence: TGTGCCAGCAGTTCGTACAATTTGAACACTGAAGCTTTCTTT.

This clone was found once. This chain connects TRBV2 to TRBJ2-1, with 8 bases identical to TRBD1. The CDR3 consists of 14 residues. The germline V gene encodes CDR1 SNHLY and CDR2 FYNNEI. V lost 6 bases and J lost 9; bases outside the gene matches: 10. CDR3 loop: CASRDRTGTGEQFF. CDR3 nucleotides: TGTGCCAGCAGGGACCGGACAGGGACGGGTGAGCAGTTCTTC.

V is TRBV5-1 and J is TRBJ2-5, with 7 positions matching TRBD1. Germline V gene data show CDR1 as SGHRS and CDR2 as YFSETQ. V gave up 3 bases and J gave up 3 bases; unmatched junction bases: 8. CDR3 length: 15 residues. The CDR3 coding sequence is TGCGCCAGCAGCTCAGGGACAGACGGGAAAGAGACCCAGTACTTC. As protein: CASSSGTDGKETQYF.